This TCR beta chain was found in a study of a mutant IDH1 vaccine in newly diagnosed glioma. The wider study: Beforehand, treatment had been radiotherapy, temozolomide, or both; the majority received both.

Assay used: immunoSEQ multiplex PCR; TCRdb lists only in-frame clones, some missing. The data contain 110,000 or so clones, under 90% of them singletons. Time point: week 11, during vaccination. Each vaccine dose was 300 ug of mutant IDH1 20-mer peptide, with topical imiquimod. Regarding this clone: Its antigen is unknown. The sample contains more than one DNA sequence encoding this CDR3.

With 4 bases removed from V and 5 bases from J, the gap between germline ends came to 8 bases. The CDR3 spans 11 residues. Germline V lookup: CDR1 SQVTM, CDR2 ANQGSEA. The sample was PBMCs, taken from a glioma patient whose treatment included an IDH1 peptide vaccine. The receptor's source is a woman aged 45-65 years with glioma. The chain links TRBV29-1 to TRBJ1-1, with a tentative D call TRBD1 (5 bases). The CDR3 region has the DNA TGCAGCGTTGGAGGGGCAACTGAAGCTTTCTTT. Its protein product is CSVGGATEAFF.